This T cell receptor (beta chain) was found in a study of blood T cell repertoires in COVID-19. Study-level information: PBMCs, B-cell-depleted T cells, or T cells were the source of the cDNA or gDNA that made up the material.

TCRdb's copy holds only in-frame clones and misses some; the assay was immunoSEQ multiplex PCR. This sample has 300,000 to 400,000 clones, with about 90% found just once. CDR1 and CDR2 from the germline V gene are LNHDA and SQIVND (reference sequence). J gave up 4 bases and V 7 bases, and 9 bases lay outside the gene matches. The CDR3 extends over 15 amino acids. Sequencing was done on a sample of PBMCs or T cells enriched from blood (not recorded which). The source is a young woman who had recovered from COVID-19. The chain couples TRBV19 to TRBJ1-4; 7 bases agree with TRBD1. The DNA for the CDR3 is TGTGCCAGTACCATGGGGGCAGGGGGTAATGAAAAACTGTTTTTT. It codes for CASTMGAGGNEKLFF.